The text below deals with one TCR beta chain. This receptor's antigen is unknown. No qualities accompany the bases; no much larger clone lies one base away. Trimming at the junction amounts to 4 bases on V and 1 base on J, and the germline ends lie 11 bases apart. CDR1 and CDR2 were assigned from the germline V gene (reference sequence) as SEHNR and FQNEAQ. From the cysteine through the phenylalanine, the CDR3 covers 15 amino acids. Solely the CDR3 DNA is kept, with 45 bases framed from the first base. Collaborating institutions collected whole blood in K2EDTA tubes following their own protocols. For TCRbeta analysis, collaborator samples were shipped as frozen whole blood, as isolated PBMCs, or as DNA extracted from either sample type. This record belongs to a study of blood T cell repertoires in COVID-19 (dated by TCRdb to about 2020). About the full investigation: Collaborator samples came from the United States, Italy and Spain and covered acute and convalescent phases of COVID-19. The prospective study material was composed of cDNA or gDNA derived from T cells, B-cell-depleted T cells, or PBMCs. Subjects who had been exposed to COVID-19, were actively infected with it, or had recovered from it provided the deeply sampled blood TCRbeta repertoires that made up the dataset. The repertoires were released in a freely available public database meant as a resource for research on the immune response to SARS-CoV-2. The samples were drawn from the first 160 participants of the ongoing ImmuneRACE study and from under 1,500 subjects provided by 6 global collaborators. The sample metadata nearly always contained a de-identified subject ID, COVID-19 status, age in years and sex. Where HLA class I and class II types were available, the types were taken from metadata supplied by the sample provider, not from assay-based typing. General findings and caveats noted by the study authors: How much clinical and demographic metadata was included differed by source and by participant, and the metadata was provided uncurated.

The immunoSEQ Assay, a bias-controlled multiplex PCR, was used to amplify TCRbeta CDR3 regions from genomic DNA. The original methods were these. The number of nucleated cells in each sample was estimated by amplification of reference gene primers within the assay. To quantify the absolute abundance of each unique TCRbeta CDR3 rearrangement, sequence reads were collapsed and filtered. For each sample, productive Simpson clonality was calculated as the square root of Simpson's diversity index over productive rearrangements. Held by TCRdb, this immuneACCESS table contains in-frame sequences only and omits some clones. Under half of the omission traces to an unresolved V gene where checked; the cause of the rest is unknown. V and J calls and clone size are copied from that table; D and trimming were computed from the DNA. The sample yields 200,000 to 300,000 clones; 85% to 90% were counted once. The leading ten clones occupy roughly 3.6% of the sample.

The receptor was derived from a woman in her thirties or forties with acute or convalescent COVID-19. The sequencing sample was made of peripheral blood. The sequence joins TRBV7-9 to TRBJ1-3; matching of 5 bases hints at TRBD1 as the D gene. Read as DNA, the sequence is TGTGCCAGCAGCTCTCTTACAGGATCTGGAAACACCATATATTTT. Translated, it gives CASSSLTGSGNTIYF.